This T cell receptor (beta chain) was sequenced during a study of early T cells in non-severe SARS-CoV-2 infection. At least ten counts were recorded for this clonotype. The CDR3 spans 13 residues. J gave up 2 bases and V 4 bases, and 1 base lay outside the gene matches. Per the germline V gene, CDR1 is SEHNR and CDR2 is FQNEAQ (reference sequence). TCRdb reprocessed the 5' RACE reads via MiXCR and lists one record per CDR3 protein. This sample has 25,000 to 30,000 distinct CDR3 sequences, with roughly 4.9% found just once. The sample was whole blood. This receptor was identified in an adult who was a healthcare worker with PCR-confirmed SARS-CoV-2 infection or an uninfected control (not recorded which). The chain couples TRBV7-9 to TRBJ1-2, with 7 bases matching TRBD1. DNA for the CDR3: TGTGCCAGCAGCTCGACAGGGAACTATGGCTACACCTTC. This codes for CASSSTGNYGYTF.